One sample yielded the 14 T cell receptor beta chains listed below, sequenced in a study of blood T cell repertoires in COVID-19. TCRdb's table, derived via immunoSEQ multiplex PCR, lists solely in-frame clones and lacks some. The sample contains approximately 270,000 clones, about 90% of which appear only once. Sequencing used PBMCs or T cells enriched from blood (not recorded which). The receptor source for this set is a woman aged 60 to 75 who had recovered from COVID-19.

The chain is built from TRBV2 and TRBJ2-7; D call uncertain. Per the germline V gene, CDR1 is SNHLY and CDR2 is FYNNEI. This CDR3 is 12 amino acids long. The germline V and J ends were trimmed by 4 bases and 7 bases, with 11 bases remaining between them. The CDR3, as DNA: TGTGCCAGCAGTGGACTTCTTACGGAGCAGTACTTC. It encodes CASSGLLTEQYF.

This clone was found once. The chain joins TRBV3-1 (or the pseudogene TRBV3-2) to TRBJ2-7, with 9 bases that match TRBD1. The V gene end was trimmed by 4 bases and the J gene end by 5 bases; junction bases not matched to a gene: 9. The CDR3 extends over 15 amino acids. Germline V gene sequence: CDR1 LGHDT, CDR2 YNNKEL (reference sequence). CDR3 DNA: TGTGCCAGCAGCCTGGGGACAGGGCTGGTTAACGAGCAGTACTTC. Translation: CASSLGTGLVNEQYF.

This clone was seen once. This rearrangement joins TRBV7-3 to TRBJ1-6, with D maybe TRBD1 (5 bases). The CDR3 length is 19 residues. Germline V gives CDR1 SGHTA, CDR2 FQGTGA. Trimming took 1 base from V and 5 from J, leaving 21 bases between them. CDR3: CASSLMQGIRYGDNSPLHF. The CDR3 nucleotides are TGTGCCAGCAGCTTAATGCAGGGAATACGATATGGGGATAATTCACCCCTCCACTTT.

The chain joins TRBV4-1 to TRBJ1-6; a weak D match, TRBD1 (6 bases). Germline V gives CDR1 MGHRA, CDR2 YSYEKL. V lost 2 bases to trimming and J lost 11 bases, with 28 bases between them. The CDR3 spans 19 residues. CDR3 sequence: CASSQRGPDSPPPVPPLHF. CDR3 in DNA: TGCGCCAGCAGCCAAAGGGGTCCGGACAGCCCTCCGCCGGTGCCACCCCTCCACTTT.

This chain links TRBV29-1 with TRBJ2-1; 13 nucleotides line up with TRBD2. CDR3 length equals 15 residues. Germline V CDR1 and CDR2: SQVTM, ANQGSEA. The trim removed 7 bases at V and 9 bases at J, leaving 12 bases unmatched. The CDR3, as DNA: TGCAGCGCCGCCCCACTAGCGGGAGGGCCGGTTGAGCAGTTCTTC. Its protein is CSAAPLAGGPVEQFF.

On this clone: Other DNA sequences from this sample encode an identical CDR3 as well. The chain uses TRBV18 and TRBJ1-1, with D possibly being TRBD1 (5 bases). The V end was cut by 3 bases, the J end by 3 bases, with 8 bases between. Germline V CDR1 and CDR2: KGHSH, LQKENI. The CDR3 length is 13 residues. The CDR3 sequence is CASSPSGDTEAFF. CDR3 in DNA: TGTGCCAGCTCACCCTCGGGGGACACTGAAGCTTTCTTT.

The V and J genes are TRBV21-1 and TRBJ2-3; TRBD2, the table's D call, was not compared with the DNA. TRBV21-1 is a listed pseudogene. CDR3 length: 19 residues. The CDR3 loop is CASRGSKGLAGAQGDTQYF. The DNA for the CDR3 is TGTGCCAGCAGAGGTTCAAAGGGTCTAGCGGGCGCACAGGGGGATACGCAGTATTTT.

The chain is built from TRBV28 and TRBJ1-4; tentatively, D is TRBD1 (5 bases). The CDR3 length is 15 residues. With 6 bases removed from V and 2 bases from J, the gap between germline ends came to 13 bases. CDR1 MDHEN and CDR2 SYDVKM come from the germline V gene. Here the CDR3 DNA reads TGTGCCAGCAGCGCCTCGGACAAGACTAATGAAAAACTGTTTTTT. It yields the protein CASSASDKTNEKLFF.

The rearrangement links TRBV18 to TRBJ1-6; 9 bases agree with TRBD1. The CDR3 length is 16 residues. Looked up from germline, CDR1 is KGHSH and CDR2 is LQKENI. Trimming took 3 bases from V and 10 from J; bases not matched to a gene: 10. The CDR3 DNA sequence: TGTGCCAGCTCACCTCGACAGGGGGGGACGGGATCACCCCTCCACTTT. It specifies CASSPRQGGTGSPLHF.

The V call is TRBV11-2, the J call TRBJ2-3; 9 nucleotides match TRBD1. The V segment lost 6 bases and the J segment 2 bases; nucleotides outside the gene matches: 9. Per the germline V gene, CDR1 is SGHAT and CDR2 is FQNNGV. This CDR3 spans 16 amino acids. The CDR3 bases are TGTGCCAGCAGGAAGCCGGGACAGGGCAACACAGATACGCAGTATTTT. Encoded protein: CASRKPGQGNTDTQYF.

This chain uses TRBV28 with TRBJ1-4, with 7 positions matching TRBD1. Looked up from germline, CDR1 is MDHEN and CDR2 is SYDVKM. The CDR3 runs to 13 residues. V shed 7 bases, J shed 5 bases, and the junction held 4 bases outside the gene matches. CDR3 in amino acids: CASTGQENEKLFF. CDR3 nucleotides: TGTGCCAGCACCGGACAGGAGAATGAAAAACTGTTTTTT. Combining the CDR3 with reference TRBV28 and TRBJ1-4 gives the whole variable domain DVKVTQSSRYLVKRTGEKVFLECVQDMDHENMFWYRQDPGLGLRLIYFSYDVKMKEKGDIPEGYSVSREKKERFSLILESASTNQTSMYLCASTGQENEKLFFGSGTQLSVL.

The chain recombines TRBV10-2 with TRBJ2-1; maybe TRBD2 (5 bases). Trimming stripped 4 bases from V and 7 bases from J, with 14 bases between. The CDR3 is made up of 14 amino acids. Germline V gives CDR1 WSHSY, CDR2 SAAADI. This chain's CDR3 is CASSATRSVNEQFF. CDR3 nucleotide sequence: TGCGCCAGCAGTGCCACTAGGTCAGTTAATGAGCAGTTCTTC.

The chain has TRBV2 and TRBJ1-1; D gene ambiguous. V was cut by 0 bases and J by 2 bases, with 4 bases left in between. This CDR3 is 13 amino acids long. Germline V gene lookup returns CDR1 SNHLY and CDR2 FYNNEI. Written as DNA, the CDR3 is TGTGCCAGCAGTGAAGCTCTCAACACTGAAGCTTTCTTT. Protein: CASSEALNTEAFF.

The chain employs TRBV24-1 and TRBJ1-2; perhaps TRBD1 as D (6 bases). The CDR3 extends over 15 amino acids. Trimming pared 1 base from V and 6 bases from J, leaving 14 bases between. The germline V gene encodes CDR1 KGHDR and CDR2 SFDVKD. In DNA, the CDR3 is TGTGCCACCAGTGATTTACCATCACAGGGTAATGGCTACACCTTC. It encodes CATSDLPSQGNGYTF.